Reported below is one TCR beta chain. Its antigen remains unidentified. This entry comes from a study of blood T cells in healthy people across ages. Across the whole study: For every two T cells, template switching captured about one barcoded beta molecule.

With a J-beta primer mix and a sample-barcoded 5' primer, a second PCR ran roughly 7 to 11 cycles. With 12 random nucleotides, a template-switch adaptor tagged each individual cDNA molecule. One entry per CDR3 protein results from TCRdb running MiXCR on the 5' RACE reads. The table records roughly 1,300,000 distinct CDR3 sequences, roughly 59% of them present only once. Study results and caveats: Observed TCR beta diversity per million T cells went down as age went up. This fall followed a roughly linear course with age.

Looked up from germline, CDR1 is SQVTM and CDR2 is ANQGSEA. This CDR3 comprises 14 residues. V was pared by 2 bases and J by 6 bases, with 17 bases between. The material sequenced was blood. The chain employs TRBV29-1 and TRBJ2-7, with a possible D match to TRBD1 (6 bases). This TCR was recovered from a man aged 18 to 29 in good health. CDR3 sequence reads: CSVERGSLVSEQYF. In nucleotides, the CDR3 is TGCAGCGTTGAAAGGGGGTCCCTGGTGAGCGAGCAGTACTTC.